This TCR beta chain appears in the sequencing data of a study of CD8 T cells in ankylosing spondylitis (dated 2017 in TCRdb). A note on the overall study: T cell receptor beta repertoires were profiled in healthy donors and ankylosing spondylitis patients so that disease-linked TCR variants could be found. Peripheral blood samples were taken, and synovial fluid was additionally collected from ankylosing spondylitis patients. The full study cohort was made up of 25 to 30 ankylosing spondylitis patients and approximately 100 healthy donors. The research as a whole found: The disease-linked clones were reported as significantly enriched in matched synovial fluid samples from ankylosing spondylitis patients. In peripheral blood, the disease-linked clones were found at relatively low frequencies and had a CD8+ phenotype. Some TCR beta motif variants had previously been reported in synovial fluid and blood of reactive arthritis patients, which suggested common disease-initiation mechanisms. Blood from ankylosing spondylitis patients appeared to be characterized by a TCR beta motif composed of under 10 highly homologous amino acid variants.

For sequencing, an Illumina HiSeq 2500 was employed. Quantitative 5'-RACE with molecular barcodes was used to prepare TCR beta libraries. In the source study's methods: Disease-linked TCR variants were identified with a new computational method built on a probabilistic model of VDJ rearrangement. The public sequencing data were trimmed at Q25 with fastp and processed into clonotypes with MiXCR by TCRdb, which kept only in-frame beta chains. Each entry merges the rows of one CDR3 protein and shows their most common DNA and genes. The V and J calls shown here were made by TCRdb, not taken from the authors' results. This sample is represented by around 140,000 distinct CDR3 sequences; about a sixth of them were singletons. Roughly a third of the sample comes from the top ten. A word on this clonotype: Its antigen is still unknown. No base qualities exist here, and no much larger clone lies one base off it.

From a lookup of the germline V gene, CDR1 and CDR2 are SGDLS and YYNGEE. V drops 4 bases and J drops 4 bases, leaving 12 bases in between. The CDR3 sequence holds 14 residues, the cysteine and phenylalanine included. The read is trimmed to its CDR3 DNA, 42 bases read in frame from base 1. The origin of this receptor is a male donor with ankylosing spondylitis. Recombination connected TRBV9 to TRBJ2-1; the D element could tentatively be TRBD1 or TRBD2, as 5 bases agree for each. Sequencing used blood, either unsorted or a sorted T cell fraction (not recorded which). The CDR3 amino acid sequence is: CASSPKGRYNEQFF. The nucleotide sequence reads TGTGCCAGCAGCCCGAAGGGACGTTACAATGAGCAGTTCTTC.